These 29 T cell receptor beta chains were all obtained from the same sample, sequenced in a study of beta chain features in type 1 diabetes. As every portion of the isolated RNA was reverse transcribed, the sequencing read expressed TCRB transcripts. Sequencing was performed with immunoSEQ multiplex PCR; in TCRdb, only in-frame clones are kept and a portion is missing. The sample has around 280,000 clones, about 15% seen once. Study observations and caveats: TCRB CDR3s were moderately but significantly shorter in Type 1 diabetes patients in all four CD4+ subsets.

For these TCRs, the target antigens are not known. The sequenced material came from naive CD4+ T cells from blood. The source is a young man with type 1 diabetes.

This clone turned up a few times. The chain combines TRBV28 with TRBJ2-1; D is perhaps TRBD1 (6 bases). This CDR3 is 15 amino acids long. The V gene's germline CDR1 is MDHEN and CDR2 SYDVKM. Trimming took off 6 bases at V and 0 bases at J, with 12 bases between the two ends. The CDR3, as DNA: TGTGCCAGCAGCTCCACAGGGAGCTCCTACAATGAGCAGTTCTTC. Encoded protein: CASSSTGSSYNEQFF. Together with reference TRBV28 and TRBJ2-1, the CDR3 gives the full variable domain: DVKVTQSSRYLVKRTGEKVFLECVQDMDHENMFWYRQDPGLGLRLIYFSYDVKMKEKGDIPEGYSVSREKKERFSLILESASTNQTSMYLCASSSTGSSYNEQFFGPGTRLTVL.

This clone turned up a few times. The rearrangement joins TRBV5-4 to TRBJ2-3; tentatively, D is TRBD1 or TRBD2 (5 bases each). Trimming took off 4 bases at V and 2 bases at J, with 14 bases between the two ends. The germline V gene has CDR1 SGHNT and CDR2 YYREEE (reference sequence). CDR3 length equals 15 residues. CDR3 DNA: TGTGCCAGCAGCCTGGGGCGAGGGATCACAGATACGCAGTATTTT. As protein: CASSLGRGITDTQYF.

The chain joins TRBV28 to TRBJ2-7; TRBD1 matches 7 bases. CDR1 and CDR2 (germline): MDHEN, SYDVKM. CDR3 length: 14 amino acids. Trimming at V came to 2 bases and at J to 5 bases, leaving 6 bases not matched to a gene. CDR3 region: CASSLEGARNEQYF. The CDR3 DNA is TGTGCCAGCAGTTTAGAGGGGGCGCGGAACGAGCAGTACTTC.

The CDR3 DNA follows: TGTGCCAGCAGCCCAGGGGGACTAGCGGGCCTGACTAGCACAGATACGCAGTATTTT. It encodes CASSPGGLAGLTSTDTQYF. J is TRBJ2-3 and V is TRBV5-4; 12 bases agree with TRBD2. This CDR3 contains 19 residues. The germline V gene has CDR1 SGHNT and CDR2 YYREEE (reference sequence). V dropped 4 bases and J dropped 0; count of bases not matched to a gene: 12.

This clone was observed a handful of times. This sequence joins TRBV6-5 and TRBJ2-3, with 8 bases matching TRBD2. V was clipped by 0 bases and J by 2 bases; unmatched bases: 4. Germline V gene lookup returns CDR1 MNHEY and CDR2 SVGAGI. The CDR3 is made up of 16 amino acids. In DNA form, the CDR3 reads TGTGCCAGCAGTTACTCGGGTAGCGGGAACACAGATACGCAGTATTTT. It codes for CASSYSGSGNTDTQYF.

The gene calls are TRBV4-1 and TRBJ2-7, with TRBD1 matching over 9 bases. This CDR3 region has 14 residues. Germline V lookup: CDR1 MGHRA, CDR2 YSYEKL. The J segment lost 5 bases and the V segment lost 3 bases, leaving 5 bases of the junction unmatched. The CDR3: CASSHGDRAHEQYF. Here the CDR3 DNA reads TGCGCCAGCAGCCATGGGGACAGGGCCCACGAGCAGTACTTC.

The V call is TRBV5-1, the J call TRBJ2-1; D might be TRBD1 (5 bases). V lost 1 base and J 3 bases, leaving 11 bases between the germline ends. The CDR3 covers 15 residues. Germline V lookup: CDR1 SGHRS, CDR2 YFSETQ. The CDR3 reads CASSLRGLDYNEQFF. CDR3 coding DNA: TGCGCCAGCAGCTTGAGGGGTCTCGACTACAATGAGCAGTTCTTC.

This clone was counted only a few times. The CDR3 here is CASSQSPTGEV. The CDR3 DNA is TGCGCCAGCAGTCAATCCCCCACAGGGGAGGTC. The rearrangement joins TRBV23-1 to TRBJ2-7, with 7 bases matching TRBD1. TRBV23-1 is placed among ORFs of uncertain function. This CDR3 spans 11 amino acids.

A few counts support this clone. The chain is built from TRBV27 and TRBJ2-1; 7 nucleotides align to TRBD1. V trimming: 6 bases; J trimming: 6 bases; junction bases outside the gene matches: 11. Germline V gene lookup returns CDR1 MNHEY and CDR2 SMNVEV (reference sequence). The CDR3 consists of 15 residues. CDR3 in DNA: TGTGCCAGCAGCCGCGACAGGGAGCTGGCCAATGAGCAGTTCTTC. This gives the protein CASSRDRELANEQFF.

This clone was detected a few times. The chain couples TRBV7-9 to TRBJ1-2, with D possibly TRBD1 on 6 matching bases. Germline CDR1 is SEHNR and CDR2 is FQNEAQ (reference sequence). V lost 5 bases, J lost 3 bases, and 7 bases lay in between. The CDR3 runs to 12 residues. The CDR3 bases are TGTGCCAGCAGCAAGGGGGACTATGGCTACACCTTC. This translates into CASSKGDYGYTF.

This clone was counted only a few times. The CDR3 protein is CASSYRGLYGYTF. DNA of the CDR3: TGTGCCAGCAGTTACCGGGGACTCTATGGCTACACCTTC. The rearrangement links TRBV6-5 to TRBJ1-2; maybe TRBD1 (5 bases). Germline CDR1 is MNHEY and CDR2 is SVGAGI. Between the trimmed V and J ends, which lost 2 bases and 4 bases, there was a span of 8 bases. The CDR3 loop spans 13 amino acids.

This clone was counted a few times. The genes are TRBV9 and TRBJ2-5; 10 bases are shared with TRBD2. After removal of 4 bases from V and 4 bases from J, the junction contained 7 bases not matched to a gene. Per the germline V gene, CDR1 is SGDLS and CDR2 is YYNGEE. The CDR3 sequence is 15 residues long. The CDR3: CASSSRLAGGETQYF. The CDR3 region has the DNA TGTGCCAGCAGCTCACGGTTAGCGGGAGGAGAGACCCAGTACTTC.

This clone was picked up a small number of times. CDR3 sequence: CASSSADGGVNEQFF. CDR3 nucleotide sequence: TGTGCCAGCAGTTCTGCTGACGGAGGAGTCAATGAGCAGTTCTTC. J is TRBJ2-1 and V is TRBV28; maybe TRBD2 (5 bases). The V gene lost 4 bases and the J gene lost 6 bases, with 16 bases spanning the gap. The CDR3 contains 15 residues. Germline V gives CDR1 MDHEN, CDR2 SYDVKM.

This clone was counted a few times. V and J are TRBV4-3 and TRBJ1-2, with D possibly being TRBD1 (6 bases). Deletions cut 0 bases from V and 2 bases from J, with 10 bases between. This CDR3 is 15 amino acids long. Germline loops: CDR1 LGHNA, CDR2 YSLEER. CDR3 coding DNA: TGCGCCAGCAGCCAAGATTGGGGGCTCAACTATGGCTACACCTTC. Protein sequence: CASSQDWGLNYGYTF.

J is TRBJ2-1 and V is TRBV19; 12 nucleotides line up with TRBD2. CDR1 is LNHDA, CDR2 SQIVND, per germline (reference sequence). The CDR3 sequence is 15 residues long. V dropped 4 bases and J dropped 7; count of bases not matched to a gene: 5. CDR3 bases: TGTGCCAGTAGTACCTTGGGACTAGCGGGTAATGAGCAGTTCTTC. This codes for CASSTLGLAGNEQFF.

There are a few counts of this clone. The V call is TRBV10-1, the J call TRBJ2-5, with 8 bases lining up with TRBD2. After removal of 5 bases from V and 4 bases from J, the junction contained 0 bases not matched to a gene. This CDR3 contains 12 residues. The germline V gene encodes CDR1 WNHNN and CDR2 SYGVQD (reference sequence). The CDR3 spells CASSTSGETQYF. The CDR3 nucleotides read TGCGCCAGCAGTACTAGCGGAGAGACCCAGTACTTC.

The rearrangement links TRBV27 to TRBJ2-3, with 7 bases aligning to TRBD1. Looked up from germline, CDR1 is MNHEY and CDR2 is SMNVEV (reference sequence). The V and J ends lost 0 bases and 6 bases, in that order; junction bases with no gene match: 3. This CDR3 has 14 residues. CDR3 sequence: CASSLSGGGDTQYF. The CDR3 nucleotides read TGTGCCAGCAGTTTATCAGGGGGCGGGGATACGCAGTATTTT.

This clone was found a few times. CDR3 DNA sequence: TGTGCCAGCAGTTCATATCCAGGGGCTAACTATGGCTACACCTTC. Translated: CASSSYPGANYGYTF. The chain carries TRBV27 and TRBJ1-2; maybe TRBD1 (6 bases). This CDR3 spans 15 amino acids. The ends were cut back, 4 bases at V and 0 bases at J, with 12 bases in the middle. Germline V lookup: CDR1 MNHEY, CDR2 SMNVEV (reference sequence).

V gene TRBV11-3 combines with J gene TRBJ2-1; 7 bases match TRBD2. This CDR3 contains 16 residues. Germline assignment: CDR1 SGHNT and CDR2 YENEEA. The V segment lost 0 bases and the J segment 2 bases; nucleotides outside the gene matches: 4. Here the CDR3 reads CASSLEVGGTYNEQFF. As DNA, the CDR3 is TGTGCCAGCAGCTTAGAGGTGGGAGGGACCTACAATGAGCAGTTCTTC.

This clone was counted only a few times. Other DNA sequences in this specimen translate into the identical CDR3. The chain has TRBV9 and TRBJ2-1; 9 bases fit TRBD2. This CDR3 comprises 14 residues. V lost 2 bases to trimming and J lost 4 bases; unmatched junction nucleotides: 1. The germline V gene has CDR1 SGDLS and CDR2 YYNGEE. CDR3 in DNA: TGTGCCAGCAGCGTGACTAGCGGATACAATGAGCAGTTCTTC. This sequence encodes CASSVTSGYNEQFF.

This clone was detected only a few times. V is TRBV5-6 and J is TRBJ2-5; D might be TRBD2 (7 bases). The length of the CDR3 is 19 residues. Per the germline V gene, CDR1 is SGHDT and CDR2 is YYEEEE. Trimming stripped 4 bases from V and 3 bases from J, with 28 bases between. CDR3: CASSGGGRGPGRREETQYF. The CDR3 DNA sequence: TGTGCCAGCAGCGGGGGTGGGCGGGGGCCGGGACGAAGGGAAGAGACCCAGTACTTC.

The V call is TRBV10-3, the J call TRBJ2-7; D unclear. Germline loops: CDR1 ENHRY, CDR2 SYGVKD. With 6 bases removed from V and 4 bases from J, the gap between germline ends came to 13 bases. The length of the CDR3 is 13 residues. The CDR3 loop is CAIRNSSRYEQYF. CDR3 DNA: TGTGCCATCAGAAACTCGTCGAGGTACGAGCAGTACTTC.

This rearrangement joins TRBV5-5 to TRBJ2-5; D is unresolved. V was pared by 5 bases and J by 4 bases, with 12 bases between. This CDR3 region has 13 residues. The germline V gene encodes CDR1 SGHKS and CDR2 YYEKEE (reference sequence). CDR3 sequence (DNA): TGTGCCAGCAGGGGCATACTGGGAGAGACCCAGTACTTC. Translated: CASRGILGETQYF. Full variable domain (outside the CDR3, taken from reference TRBV5-5 and TRBJ2-5): DAGVTQSPTHLIKTRGQQVTLRCSPISGHKSVSWYQQVLGQGPQFIFQYYEKEERGRGNFPDRFSARQFPNYSSELNVNALLLGDSALYLCASRGILGETQYFGPGTRLLVL.

This clone has only a few counts. The chain links TRBV30 to TRBJ2-7; D perhaps matches TRBD2 (5 bases). The germline CDR1 and CDR2 sequences are GTSNPN and SVGIG (reference sequence). The CDR3 contains 13 residues. The V and J ends lost 6 bases and 2 bases respectively, with 14 bases between them. CDR3 residues: CACTASGTYEQYF. The CDR3 DNA is TGTGCCTGTACGGCCAGCGGCACCTACGAGCAGTACTTC.

The chain has TRBV19 and TRBJ2-5; 7 bases line up with TRBD1. The CDR3 totals 13 residues. Germline CDR1 reads LNHDA; CDR2 reads SQIVND (reference sequence). V was pared by 4 bases and J by 5 bases, with 4 bases of the junction left unmatched. The CDR3 DNA sequence: TGTGCCAGTAGTAAGACAGGGACGGAGACCCAGTACTTC. It is translated as CASSKTGTETQYF.

The chain carries TRBV6-1 and TRBJ1-4; 7 bases match TRBD1. Germline CDR1 MNHNS, CDR2 SASEGT. The V segment lost 7 bases and the J segment 5 bases; nucleotides outside the gene matches: 7. CDR3 size: 14 residues. The CDR3 DNA sequence: TGTGCCAGCAAGAGGGACAGCGAGAATGAAAAACTGTTTTTT. Its protein is CASKRDSENEKLFF.

The genes are TRBV30 and TRBJ2-5, with 8 bases lining up with TRBD2. Germline V gives CDR1 GTSNPN, CDR2 SVGIG (reference sequence). V was clipped by 6 bases and J by 0 bases; unmatched bases: 6. This CDR3 has 14 residues. In DNA form, the CDR3 reads TGTGCCTGTACTAGCGGTTGGTACCAAGAGACCCAGTACTTC. Translation gives CACTSGWYQETQYF.

This clone occurred a few times. The chain is built from TRBV27 and TRBJ2-7; TRBD2 matches at 13 bases. The CDR3 covers 16 residues. Germline CDR1 reads MNHEY; CDR2 reads SMNVEV (reference sequence). J was trimmed by 6 bases and V by 6 bases; bases with no gene match: 11. The CDR3 protein is CASSPRTSGRVGEQYF. The CDR3 DNA is TGTGCCAGCAGCCCAAGGACTAGCGGGAGAGTTGGCGAGCAGTACTTC.

The chain is built from TRBV7-6 and TRBJ2-7; tentatively, D is TRBD1 (6 bases). This CDR3 spans 15 amino acids. V dropped 3 bases and J dropped 6 bases, with 18 bases sitting between them. The V gene's germline CDR1 is SGHVS and CDR2 FNYEAQ. CDR3 DNA: TGTGCCAGCAGCTTGGATTCTAACAGGGCTTCCGAGCAGTACTTC. It specifies CASSLDSNRASEQYF.